The 5 T cell receptor beta chains listed next were all sequenced from one sample in a study of T cell responses to AZD1222 COVID-19 vaccine. The protocol was immunoSEQ multiplex PCR, while the TCRdb copy is restricted to in-frame clones and leaves out a portion. This table holds around 150,000 clones, 80% to 95% found once. The sample consisted of peripheral blood, taken 28 days after the second AZD1222 dose. These receptors were collected from an adult who received the AZD1222 COVID-19 vaccine.

This clone was seen at least ten times. V gene TRBV5-4 combines with J gene TRBJ1-1; the D is unclear. The CDR3 runs to 11 residues. V was trimmed by 4 bases and J by 1 base, leaving 2 bases between them. The germline V gene encodes CDR1 SGHNT and CDR2 YYREEE (reference sequence). The CDR3 DNA sequence: TGTGCCAGCAGCGGGAACACTGAAGCTTTCTTT. Translating gives CASSGNTEAFF.

The J gene is TRBJ1-1, the V gene TRBV12-3 or TRBV12-4; tentatively, D is TRBD1 (5 bases). CDR3 size: 12 residues. Between the trimmed V and J ends, which lost 6 bases and 4 bases, there was a span of 9 bases. The CDR3 DNA is TGTGCCAGCAGCTGGGGGGGCACTGAAGCTTTCTTT. Its protein is CASSWGGTEAFF.

The rearrangement links TRBV20-1 to TRBJ2-1, with D unclear. Trimming took off 2 bases at V and 16 bases at J, with 6 bases between the two ends. The length of the CDR3 is 8 residues. Germline V gene sequence: CDR1 DFQATT, CDR2 SNEGSKA (reference sequence). The CDR3 loop reads CSARLGFF. CDR3 nucleotide sequence: TGCAGTGCTAGACTGGGCTTCTTC.

This chain joins TRBV10-3 and TRBJ1-5, with 11 bases lining up with TRBD1. This CDR3 is built from 16 residues. J was trimmed by 1 base and V by 5 bases; bases with no gene match: 4. Germline values: CDR1 ENHRY, CDR2 SYGVKD. The CDR3 sequence is CAISPGQGVSNQPQHF. In DNA form, the CDR3 reads TGTGCCATCAGTCCGGGACAGGGGGTGAGCAATCAGCCCCAGCATTTT.

The CDR3 nucleotides are TGTGCCACCAGCAGAGGACAGGGGCCCTATGGCTACACCTTC. Its translation: CATSRGQGPYGYTF. The chain couples TRBV15 to TRBJ1-2; 8 nucleotides agree with TRBD1. CDR3 size: 14 residues. CDR1 is LNHNV, CDR2 YYDKDF, per germline (reference sequence). V trimming: 1 base; J trimming: 4 bases; junction bases outside the gene matches: 2.